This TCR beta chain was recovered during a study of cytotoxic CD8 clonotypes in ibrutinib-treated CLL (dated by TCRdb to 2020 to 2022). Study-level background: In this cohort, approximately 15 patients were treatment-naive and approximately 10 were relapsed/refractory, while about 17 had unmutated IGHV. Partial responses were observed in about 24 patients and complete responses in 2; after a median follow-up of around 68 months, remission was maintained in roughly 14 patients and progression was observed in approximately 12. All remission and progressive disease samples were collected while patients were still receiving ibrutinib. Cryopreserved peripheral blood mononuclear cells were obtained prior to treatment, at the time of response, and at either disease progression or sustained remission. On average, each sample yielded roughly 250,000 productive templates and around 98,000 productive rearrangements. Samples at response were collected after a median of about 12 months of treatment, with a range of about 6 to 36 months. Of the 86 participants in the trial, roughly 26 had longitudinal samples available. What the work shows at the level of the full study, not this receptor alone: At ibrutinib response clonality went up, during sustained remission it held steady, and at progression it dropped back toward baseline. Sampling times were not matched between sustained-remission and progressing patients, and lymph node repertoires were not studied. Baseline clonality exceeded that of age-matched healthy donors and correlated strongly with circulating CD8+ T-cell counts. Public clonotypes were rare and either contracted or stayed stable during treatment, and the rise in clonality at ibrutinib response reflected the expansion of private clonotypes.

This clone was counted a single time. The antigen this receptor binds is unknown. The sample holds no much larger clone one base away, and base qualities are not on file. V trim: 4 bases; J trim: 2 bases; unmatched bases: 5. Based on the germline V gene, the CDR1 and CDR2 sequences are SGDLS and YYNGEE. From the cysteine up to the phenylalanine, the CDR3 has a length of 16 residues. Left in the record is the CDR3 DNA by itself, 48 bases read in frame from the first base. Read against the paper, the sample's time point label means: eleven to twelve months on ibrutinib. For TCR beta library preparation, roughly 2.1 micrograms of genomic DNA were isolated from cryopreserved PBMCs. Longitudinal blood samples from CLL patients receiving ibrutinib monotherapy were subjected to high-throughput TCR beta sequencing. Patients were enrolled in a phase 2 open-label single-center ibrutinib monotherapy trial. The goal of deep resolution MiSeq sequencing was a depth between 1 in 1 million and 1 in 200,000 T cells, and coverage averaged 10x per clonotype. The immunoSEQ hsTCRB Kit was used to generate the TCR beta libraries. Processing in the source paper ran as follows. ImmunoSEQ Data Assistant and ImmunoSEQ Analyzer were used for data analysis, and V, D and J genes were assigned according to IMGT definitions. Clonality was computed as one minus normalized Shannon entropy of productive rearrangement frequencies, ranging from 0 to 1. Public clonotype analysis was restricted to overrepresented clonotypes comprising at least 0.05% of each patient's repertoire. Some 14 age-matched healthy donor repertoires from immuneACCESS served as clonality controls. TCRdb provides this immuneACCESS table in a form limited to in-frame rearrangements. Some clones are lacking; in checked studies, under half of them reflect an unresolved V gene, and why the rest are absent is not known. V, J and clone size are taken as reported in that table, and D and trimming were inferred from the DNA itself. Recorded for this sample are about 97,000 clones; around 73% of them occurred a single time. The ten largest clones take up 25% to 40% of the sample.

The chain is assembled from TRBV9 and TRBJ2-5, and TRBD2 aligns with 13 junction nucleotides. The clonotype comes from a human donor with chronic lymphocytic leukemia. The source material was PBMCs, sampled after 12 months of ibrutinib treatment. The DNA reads TGTGCCAGCAGCATTGGGACTAGCGGGGTTCAAGAGACCCAGTACTTC. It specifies CASSIGTSGVQETQYF.